This T cell receptor (beta chain) was observed in a study of identical twins. MiXCR was run by TCRdb on the 5' RACE reads, yielding one entry per CDR3 protein. The profile shows about 690,000 distinct CDR3 sequences, 5.5% to 7.5% of them singletons. Study-level points and caveats: Not following the same donors, the study drew its conclusions from cross-sectional statistical analysis.

This clonotype was counted ten times or more. Its cognate antigen is unknown. The CDR3 spans 14 residues. Trimming removed 6 bases from V and 2 bases from J, with 13 bases in between. The receptor was derived from a young man in good health. The chain uses TRBV12-3 or TRBV12-4 and TRBJ1-1; no clear D. Source material: naive T cells sorted from blood. The CDR3 is CASSPPPSNTEAFF. CDR3 in DNA: TGTGCCAGCAGCCCCCCCCCATCCAACACTGAAGCTTTCTTT.